This T cell receptor beta chain was retrieved from a study of T cells after yellow fever vaccination. About the research overall: Fractions of low cell number were prepared using SMART-Seq v4 Ultra Low Input. Regarding the study as a whole: The booster saw the reappearance of most primary-vaccination clones (roughly 96% CD4, about 88% CD8). The CD4 compartment and the CD8 compartment contained a small share of clonotypes in common.

TCR cDNA, made by 5'RACE template switching, carried an added universal primer site and UMIs. One entry per CDR3 protein, called by TCRdb with MiXCR from the 5' RACE reads. The sample yields some 250,000 distinct CDR3 sequences, 3.6% seen once. Per germline, CDR1 SGHVS and CDR2 FQNEAQ. Trimming left V 6 bases short and J 8 bases short, with 8 bases between. This CDR3 has 11 residues. This clonotype appeared many times. The antigen is not known. J is TRBJ2-1 and V is TRBV7-8; a weak D match, TRBD1 (6 bases). The input for sequencing was PBMCs, taken 15 days after the yellow fever booster vaccination. This receptor was taken from a man aged 18 to 35 who received the YFV17D yellow fever vaccine. The CDR3 DNA reads as TGTGCCAGCAGTTACAGGGATGAGCAGTTCTTC. It is translated as CASSYRDEQFF. The full variable domain, its missing parts supplied by reference TRBV7-8 and TRBJ2-1, is GAGVSQSPRYKVAKRGQDVALRCDPISGHVSLFWYQQALGQGPEFLTYFQNEAQLDKSGLPSDRFFAERPEGSVSTLKIQRTQQEDSAVYLCASSYRDEQFFGPGTRLTVL.